This entry features one T cell receptor (beta chain) sequence. Germline V gene lookup returns CDR1 MDHEN and CDR2 SYDVKM. The V end lost 6 bases, the J end lost 7 bases, and 18 bases lay between the germline ends. The CDR3 consists of 14 residues. TCRdb reprocessed the RT-PCR reads via MiXCR and lists one record per CDR3 protein. The sample shows about 680,000 distinct CDR3 sequences, around 14% of them seen only once. The sample taken for sequencing was memory CD4+ T cells from blood. The receptor comes from a female donor in good health, serving as a healthy control. This chain links TRBV28 with TRBJ1-2; possibly TRBD1 for D (5 bases). In nucleotides, the CDR3 is TGTGCCAGCAGCTCGGGACTCTCATCCCTTGGCTACACCTTC. This encodes CASSSGLSSLGYTF.